This T cell receptor (beta chain) was captured in a study of blood T cell repertoires in COVID-19. Study in general: In each case, the material was cDNA or gDNA derived from T cells, B-cell-depleted T cells, or PBMCs.

Participants spanned ages roughly 18 to 95 years and resided in 20 to 30 US areas. Assignments of participants to cohorts depended upon their own reported clinical history. Sequencing used immunoSEQ multiplex PCR; TCRdb keeps in-frame clones, though not all of them. Altogether approximately 170,000 clones are present, more than 70% being singletons, with the ten largest covering 3.6%. The sample was PBMCs or T cells enriched from blood (not recorded which). The clonotype originates from a woman aged 50 to 60 in a cohort exposed to, infected with or recovered from COVID-19 (not recorded which).

This CDR3 reads CASSPPGGSPLHF. For the CDR3, the DNA is TGTGCCAGCAGCCCGCCGGGGGGTTCACCCCTCCACTTT. The gene calls are TRBV7-9 and TRBJ1-6, with TRBD1 as a possible D gene (5 bases). Germline loops: CDR1 SEHNR, CDR2 FQNEAQ (reference sequence). V lost 5 bases, J lost 9 bases, and 11 bases lay in between. This CDR3 region has 13 residues.